One and the same sample provided the 14 T cell receptor beta chains below, sequenced in a study of cytomegalovirus exposure and HLA in healthy donors. A multiplex PCR was run with 60 Vbeta primers and 13 Jbeta primers. The protocol was immunoSEQ multiplex PCR, while the TCRdb copy is restricted to in-frame clones and leaves out a portion. The table includes 250,000 to 350,000 clones, about 66% detected once. Sequencing input: PBMCs. These receptors originate from a female donor in good health and CMV-seronegative.

The V gene is TRBV6-5, the J gene TRBJ1-2; TRBD1 might be the D (5 bases). Germline CDR1 reads MNHEY; CDR2 reads SVGAGI. The CDR3 totals 15 residues. V was cut by 2 bases and J by 4 bases, with 14 bases left in between. Written as DNA, the CDR3 is TGTGCCAGCAGTTACCGCGACAGTGGACCCTATGGCTACACCTTC. Translated, it gives CASSYRDSGPYGYTF.

The chain links TRBV7-9 to TRBJ1-2; D perhaps matches TRBD1 (6 bases). V was trimmed by 8 bases and J by 3 bases, leaving 16 bases between them. Germline CDR1 SEHNR, CDR2 FQNEAQ (reference sequence). The CDR3 consists of 14 residues. Here the CDR3 DNA reads TGTGCCAGCCGTTCGGGACAAGTCGACTATGGCTACACCTTC. This codes for CASRSGQVDYGYTF.

With regard to this clone: The identical CDR3 is also encoded by other nucleotide sequences in the sample. The gene calls are TRBV27 and TRBJ2-7; D is perhaps TRBD2 (5 bases). Per the germline V gene, CDR1 is MNHEY and CDR2 is SMNVEV (reference sequence). This CDR3 comprises 11 residues. Trimming took 6 bases from V and 6 from J, leaving 9 bases between them. The CDR3, as DNA: TGTGCCAGCAGCCTTGGAGGCGAGCAGTACTTC. This encodes CASSLGGEQYF.

In the case of this clone: Different DNA sequences within this sample yield the same CDR3. The V call is TRBV5-1, the J call TRBJ2-5, with D possibly being TRBD1 (5 bases). The CDR3 length is 14 residues. Germline assignment: CDR1 SGHRS and CDR2 YFSETQ. The germline V and J ends were trimmed by 3 bases and 0 bases, with 9 bases remaining between them. The DNA for the CDR3 is TGCGCCAGCAGCTCCCAGGGTAACCAAGAGACCCAGTACTTC. This encodes CASSSQGNQETQYF.

This clone has a handful of counts. The chain has TRBV2 and TRBJ1-1; perhaps TRBD1 as D (6 bases). Trimming stripped 0 bases from V and 6 bases from J, with 14 bases between. CDR1 and CDR2 (germline): SNHLY, FYNNEI. CDR3 size: 15 residues. The CDR3 loop is CASSEALGRGAEAFF. For the CDR3, the DNA is TGTGCCAGCAGTGAAGCGCTTGGGAGGGGGGCTGAAGCTTTCTTT.

This clone was counted only a few times. The CDR3 loop reads CASSLRRLAGQAEDTQYF. The CDR3 region has the DNA TGTGCCAGCAGCTTACGTAGACTAGCGGGACAAGCAGAAGATACGCAGTATTTT. The V call is TRBV13, the J call TRBJ2-3, with 11 nucleotides matching TRBD2. There are 18 residues in the CDR3. Trimming took 2 bases from V and 5 from J; bases not matched to a gene: 12. Germline lookup yields CDR1 PRHDT and CDR2 FYEKMQ (reference sequence).

The gene calls are TRBV5-1 and TRBJ1-2, with unresolved D. Trimming left V 6 bases short and J 0 bases short, with 18 bases between. Germline lookup yields CDR1 SGHRS and CDR2 YFSETQ. CDR3 length equals 16 residues. CDR3 residues: CASTQTSGPTNYGYTF. The CDR3 DNA is TGCGCCAGCACCCAAACCTCGGGTCCAACTAACTATGGCTACACCTTC.

The chain's CDR3 is CASRHDRQGAGEKLFF. The CDR3 nucleotides are TGTGCCAGCAGACACGACAGACAGGGGGCTGGTGAAAAACTGTTTTTT. This chain connects TRBV7-9 to TRBJ1-4; 10 positions match TRBD1. The CDR3 spans 16 residues. The junction had 11 bases not matched to a gene; V was cut back by 6 bases and J by 7 bases. Germline V lookup: CDR1 SEHNR, CDR2 FQNEAQ (reference sequence).

DNA of the CDR3: TGTGCCAGCAGCGTAGAACAGGGGGACACTGAAGCTTTCTTT. Translated: CASSVEQGDTEAFF. The rearrangement uses TRBV9 and TRBJ1-1; 8 nucleotides agree with TRBD1. Germline V gene sequence: CDR1 SGDLS, CDR2 YYNGEE. This CDR3 contains 14 residues. Unmatched junction bases numbered 1, after V lost 0 bases and J lost 3 bases.

The J gene is TRBJ2-3, the V gene TRBV9; 14 nucleotides align to TRBD2. The CDR3 contains 17 residues. Trimming cost V 4 bases and J 3 bases; bases outside gene matches: 7. Germline V gene sequence: CDR1 SGDLS, CDR2 YYNGEE. DNA of the CDR3: TGTGCCAGCAGCACCGAGACTAGCGGGAGGGGAACAGATACGCAGTATTTT. It translates to CASSTETSGRGTDTQYF.

This sequence joins TRBV6-4 and TRBJ2-7; 7 bases are a match to TRBD1. Germline V lookup: CDR1 MRHNA, CDR2 SNTAGT. Trimming cost V 7 bases and J 3 bases; bases outside gene matches: 9. This CDR3 is 14 amino acids long. CDR3 sequence reads: CASNPKGTVYEQYF. The CDR3 DNA reads as TGTGCCAGCAACCCTAAAGGGACAGTCTACGAGCAGTACTTC.

Remarks on this clone: Other DNA sequences from this sample encode an identical CDR3 as well. This chain connects TRBV20-1 to TRBJ1-1, with D perhaps matching TRBD1 (6 bases). Per germline, CDR1 DFQATT and CDR2 SNEGSKA (reference sequence). The CDR3 is made up of 11 amino acids. Trimming took off 5 bases at V and 4 bases at J, with 8 bases between the two ends. The DNA for the CDR3 is TGCAGTGCTTCAGGGGTCACTGAAGCTTTCTTT. Translated, it gives CSASGVTEAFF.

V is TRBV27 and J is TRBJ2-7, with D perhaps TRBD2 (7 bases). Germline V gives CDR1 MNHEY, CDR2 SMNVEV (reference sequence). The V gene lost 5 bases and the J gene lost 7 bases, with 21 bases spanning the gap. The CDR3 loop spans 15 amino acids. The DNA of the CDR3 is TGTGCCAGCAGTCGGGGGGCGGGACTGGCGGGGGAGCAGTACTTC. As protein: CASSRGAGLAGEQYF.

The V and J genes are TRBV11-1 and TRBJ2-1, with 9 bases lining up with TRBD2. The V and J ends lost 8 bases and 3 bases, in that order; junction bases with no gene match: 8. The CDR3 consists of 15 residues. CDR1 and CDR2 from the germline V gene are SGHAT and FQDESV (reference sequence). The CDR3 loop is CASAGGSGVYNEQFF. DNA for the CDR3: TGTGCCAGCGCGGGGGGGAGCGGGGTCTACAATGAGCAGTTCTTC.